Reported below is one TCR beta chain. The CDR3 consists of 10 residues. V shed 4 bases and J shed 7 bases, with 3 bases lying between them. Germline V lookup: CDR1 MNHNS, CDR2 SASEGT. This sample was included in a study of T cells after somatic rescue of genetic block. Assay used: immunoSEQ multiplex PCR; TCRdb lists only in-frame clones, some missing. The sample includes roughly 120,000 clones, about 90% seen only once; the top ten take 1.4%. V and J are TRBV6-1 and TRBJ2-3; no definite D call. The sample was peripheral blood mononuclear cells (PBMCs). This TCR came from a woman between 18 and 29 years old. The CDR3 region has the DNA TGTGCCAGCAGTGGGAATACGCAGTATTTT. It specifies CASSGNTQYF.